This is a list of T cell receptor beta chains from one sample in a study of cytomegalovirus exposure and HLA in healthy donors. Profiling relied on immunoSEQ multiplex PCR, and the TCRdb table lists in-frame clones only, not all of them. This sample carries some 130,000 clones, around 9% of them seen once, and the ten largest clones take 6.5% to 8.5%. Sequencing was done on a sample of PBMCs. The receptor set was obtained from a woman between 40 and 55 years old in good health and CMV-seropositive. Both conserved end residues are part of each CDR3. D genes are given only for firm matches. The listing skips clone size in some rows; elsewhere it reads once, few, many or a size class.

v_call,j_call,clone_size,d_call,cdr3_aa,cdr3_nt
TRBV7-6,TRBJ2-2,-,-,CASSPSPGHLANTGELFF,TGTGCCAGCAGCCCAAGCCCCGGACACCTCGCGAACACCGGGGAGCTGTTTTTT
TRBV6-5,TRBJ2-1,few,TRBD1,CASSGSGQAYNEQFF,TGTGCCAGCAGTGGCTCGGGACAGGCCTACAATGAGCAGTTCTTC
TRBV5-1,TRBJ2-7,-,TRBD2,CASSLLGGGAYEQYF,TGCGCCAGCAGCTTGTTGGGCGGGGGGGCTTACGAGCAGTACTTC
TRBV7-8,TRBJ1-6,few,-,CASSLRPPQGQNSPLHF,TGTGCCAGCAGCCTGCGTCCCCCGCAGGGCCAGAATTCACCCCTCCACTTT
TRBV6-6,TRBJ2-7,-,-,CASSVQGGYEQYF,TGTGCCAGCAGTGTACAGGGGGGGTACGAGCAGTACTTC
TRBV7-8,TRBJ1-2,few,-,CASSPRRGRADGYTF,TGTGCCAGCAGCCCGAGGAGAGGCAGGGCTGATGGCTACACCTTC
TRBV5-1,TRBJ2-2,few,TRBD2,CATREAGGANTGELFF,TGCGCCACCAGAGAAGCGGGGGGCGCGAACACCGGGGAGCTGTTTTTT
TRBV4-1,TRBJ1-1,few,-,CASSQEVGRGGTEAFF,TGCGCCAGCAGCCAAGAAGTGGGACGGGGGGGGACTGAAGCTTTCTTT
TRBV5-1,TRBJ1-6,few,TRBD1,CASSISGTGSSYNSPLHF,TGCGCCAGCAGCATATCCGGGACAGGGAGCTCCTATAATTCACCCCTCCACTTT
TRBV4-3,TRBJ2-7,few,-,CASSQDNSVSYEQYF,TGCGCCAGCAGCCAAGATAATTCAGTTTCCTACGAGCAGTACTTC
TRBV19,TRBJ1-5,-,TRBD1,CASSLLGQVSNQPQHF,TGTGCCAGTAGTCTCCTTGGACAGGTTAGCAATCAGCCCCAGCATTTT
TRBV5-4,TRBJ2-1,few,TRBD2,CASSRDYLEQFF,TGTGCCAGCAGTCGGGACTACCTTGAGCAGTTCTTC
TRBV9,TRBJ2-3,-,-,CASSVGVGGSRTDTQYF,TGTGCCAGCAGCGTAGGGGTTGGGGGCAGCCGCACAGATACGCAGTATTTT
TRBV27,TRBJ1-2,-,TRBD1,CASSSLPGQGAGYTF,TGTGCCAGCAGTTCCCTCCCGGGACAGGGGGCCGGCTACACCTTC
TRBV19,TRBJ1-2,-,-,CASSIGQGSSGYTF,TGTGCCAGTAGTATAGGTCAGGGGTCGAGTGGCTACACCTTC
TRBV5-4,TRBJ2-2,-,TRBD2,CASSLRLAGDTGELFF,TGTGCCAGCAGCTTGAGGCTAGCGGGGGACACCGGGGAGCTGTTTTTT
TRBV14,TRBJ1-2,once,-,CASSQGENYGYTF,TGTGCCAGCAGCCAAGGGGAGAACTATGGCTACACCTTC
TRBV2,TRBJ1-1,-,-,CASSITAANTEAFF,TGTGCCAGCAGTATCACAGCGGCAAACACTGAAGCTTTCTTT
TRBV29-1,TRBJ2-5,-,-,CSVVVPQGWETQYF,TGCAGCGTTGTTGTCCCCCAGGGTTGGGAGACCCAGTACTTC
TRBV5-6,TRBJ1-2,few,-,CASSLAPSGAYGYTF,TGTGCCAGCAGCTTGGCCCCTTCGGGAGCCTATGGCTACACCTTC
TRBV19,TRBJ1-2,few,-,CASSVWAVGYTF,TGTGCCAGTAGCGTTTGGGCAGTCGGCTACACCTTC
TRBV5-6,TRBJ2-1,-,-,CASSLVPGKTGNEQFF,TGTGCCAGCAGCTTGGTTCCCGGAAAGACGGGCAATGAGCAGTTCTTC
TRBV2,TRBJ2-5,-,-,CASRRQYQETQYF,TGTGCCAGCAGGAGGCAATACCAAGAGACCCAGTACTTC
TRBV12-5,TRBJ2-7,-,-,CASGSRGYEQYF,TGTGCTAGTGGTTCCCGGGGCTACGAGCAGTACTTC
TRBV2,TRBJ1-1,-,-,CASSEGSRVREAFF,TGTGCCAGCAGTGAAGGGTCCAGGGTTCGAGAAGCTTTCTTT
TRBV20-1,TRBJ2-1,-,-,CSASTRGAYFF,TGCAGTGCCTCTACCCGGGGGGCTTATTTCTTC
TRBV6-6,TRBJ1-2,few,-,CASSYPATDYGYTF,TGTGCCAGCAGTTACCCCGCGACAGATTATGGCTACACCTTC
TRBV12-5,TRBJ2-3,-,-,CASGLVLARSTDTQYF,TGTGCTAGTGGTTTGGTACTCGCTAGAAGCACAGATACGCAGTATTTT
TRBV6-5,TRBJ2-5,-,-,CASTPSRGQETQYF,TGTGCCAGCACCCCGAGCAGGGGACAAGAGACCCAGTACTTC
TRBV9,TRBJ2-2,-,TRBD1,CASSVSTGANTGELFF,TGTGCCAGCAGCGTTTCGACAGGGGCGAACACCGGGGAGCTGTTTTTT
TRBV6-4,TRBJ1-1,-,-,CASSEGGEDTEAFF,TGTGCCAGCAGTGAAGGTGGGGAGGACACTGAAGCTTTCTTT
TRBV6-5,TRBJ1-1,-,-,CASSYSRQTTEAFF,TGTGCCAGCAGTTACTCGAGACAGACCACTGAAGCTTTCTTT
TRBV4-3,TRBJ2-7,-,-,CASSQDLSPLSYEQYF,TGCGCCAGCAGCCAAGATCTGTCCCCACTCTCCTACGAGCAGTACTTC
TRBV7-2,TRBJ2-3,few,TRBD2,CASSLALGTSGGAREYF,TGTGCCAGCAGCTTAGCGCTCGGGACTAGCGGGGGCGCCAGGGAGTATTTT
TRBV18,TRBJ2-2,few,TRBD1,CASSPRDRGSTGELFF,TGTGCCAGCTCACCAAGGGACAGGGGGAGCACCGGGGAGCTGTTTTTT
TRBV5-8,TRBJ2-1,few,TRBD1,CASSLGTGDPYNEQFF,TGTGCCAGCAGCCTGGGGACAGGGGATCCCTACAATGAGCAGTTCTTC
TRBV5-8,TRBJ1-2,few,-,CASSLDGVRGYTF,TGTGCCAGCAGCTTGGACGGGGTGCGTGGCTACACCTTC
TRBV7-9,TRBJ1-5,-,-,CASSLWADQPQHF,TGTGCCAGCAGCTTATGGGCCGATCAGCCCCAGCATTTT
TRBV14,TRBJ1-6,few,-,CATSLGGISPLHF,TGTGCCACCTCGTTGGGGGGGATTTCACCCCTCCACTTT
TRBV11-1,TRBJ2-1,few,-,CASNPTGSSYNEQFF,TGTGCCAGCAACCCAACAGGAAGCTCCTACAATGAGCAGTTCTTC
TRBV5-1,TRBJ2-1,few,-,CASSATGPGQFF,TGCGCCAGCAGCGCAACAGGGCCTGGGCAGTTCTTC
TRBV5-1,TRBJ1-6,-,-,CASSLERGGAGYNSPLHF,TGCGCCAGCAGCTTGGAGAGGGGGGGAGCAGGGTACAATTCACCCCTCCACTTT
TRBV18,TRBJ2-5,-,-,CASSPVGRETQYF,TGTGCCAGCTCACCCGTGGGGCGGGAGACCCAGTACTTC
TRBV5-6,TRBJ1-1,-,-,CASSLWGREAFF,TGTGCCAGCAGCTTGTGGGGCCGTGAAGCTTTCTTT
TRBV4-1,TRBJ1-2,few,TRBD1,CASSQEGDRVFYGYTF,TGCGCCAGCAGCCAAGAAGGCGACAGGGTTTTCTATGGCTACACCTTC
TRBV2,TRBJ2-7,-,TRBD1,CASITGDTVYEQYF,TGTGCCAGCATTACAGGGGACACAGTTTACGAGCAGTACTTC
TRBV2,TRBJ2-1,-,TRBD1,CASSDTGTGGNEQFF,TGTGCCAGCAGTGATACCGGGACAGGGGGAAATGAGCAGTTCTTC
TRBV13,TRBJ1-2,few,-,CASSPGGYGYTF,TGTGCCAGCAGCCCCGGGGGATATGGCTACACCTTC
TRBV5-6,TRBJ1-4,few,TRBD1,CASSLATGAYEKLFF,TGTGCCAGCAGCTTGGCGACAGGGGCTTATGAAAAACTGTTTTTT
TRBV5-6,TRBJ1-1,few,-,CASSQLDTNTEAFF,TGTGCCAGCAGCCAACTGGACACTAACACTGAAGCTTTCTTT
TRBV6-5,TRBJ1-2,few,-,CASSYSTQVGYTF,TGTGCCAGCAGTTACTCGACCCAGGTTGGCTACACCTTC